Presented here are 15 T cell receptor beta chains from one specimen sequenced in a study of T cells in Graves' hyperthyroidism and ophthalmopathy. Researchers took RNA transcripts and amplified the TCR beta CDR3 regions from them. A first-round RT-PCR of the TCR CDR3 used the HTBI primer set. TCRdb passed the multiplex PCR reads through MiXCR, listing each CDR3 protein once. The sample includes fewer than 800,000 distinct CDR3 sequences, about 16% of them seen just once. Sequencing input: blood. The source of these receptors is a man younger than 35 with Graves' hyperthyroidism.

This clonotype has just a few counts. The rearrangement joins TRBV3-1 to TRBJ2-1; 11 positions agree with TRBD2. The V segment lost 10 bases and the J segment 0 bases; nucleotides outside the gene matches: 14. Germline V gene data show CDR1 as LGHDT and CDR2 as YNNKEL (reference sequence). This CDR3 region has 18 residues. The CDR3 nucleotides read TGTGCCACCGGGGCCATGGGACTAGCGGCAAGCTCCTACAATGAGCAGTTCTTC. Its translation is CATGAMGLAASSYNEQFF.

This clonotype showed up just a few times. The chain links TRBV5-1 to TRBJ2-1, with 12 bases identical to TRBD1. This CDR3 is built from 18 residues. Germline V gives CDR1 SGHRS, CDR2 YFSETQ. With V trimmed by 0 bases and J by 7 bases, 11 bases remained unmatched. The CDR3 DNA reads TGCGCCAGCAGCTTGGGGGTTCGGGGACAGGGGGCTGGGAATGAGCAGTTCTTC. Protein sequence: CASSLGVRGQGAGNEQFF.

The chain is built from TRBV7-9 and TRBJ2-5, with TRBD1 matching 9 bases. The CDR3 extends over 16 amino acids. Germline CDR1 reads SEHNR; CDR2 reads FQNEAQ (reference sequence). The V gene end was trimmed by 2 bases and the J gene end by 4 bases; junction bases not matched to a gene: 8. CDR3 region: CASSLSWTGARETQYF. CDR3 DNA sequence: TGTGCCAGCAGCTTATCGTGGACAGGGGCTAGAGAGACCCAGTACTTC.

This clonotype was recorded a few times. The CDR3 loop reads CAWRGWTGGYNEQFF. CDR3 nucleotides: TGTGCCTGGAGAGGGTGGACAGGGGGCTACAATGAGCAGTTCTTC. This chain joins TRBV30 and TRBJ2-1, with 10 positions matching TRBD1. V lost 3 bases to trimming and J lost 3 bases; unmatched junction nucleotides: 5. CDR3 length: 15 residues. Germline CDR1 and CDR2: GTSNPN and SVGIG (reference sequence). Complete variable domain (other parts from reference TRBV30 and TRBJ2-1): SQTIHQWPATLVQPVGSPLSLECTVEGTSNPNLYWYRQAAGRGLQLLFYSVGIGQISSEVPQNLSASRPQDRQFILSSKKLLLSDSGFYLCAWRGWTGGYNEQFFGPGTRLTVL.

The CDR3 loop is CASSVAGQGGSPLHF. CDR3 nucleotides: TGTGCCAGCAGCGTGGCCGGACAGGGTGGTTCACCCCTCCACTTT. V usage is TRBV9 and J usage is TRBJ1-6; TRBD1 aligns across 8 bases. Per germline, CDR1 SGDLS and CDR2 YYNGEE. The CDR3 runs to 15 residues. Trimming took 2 bases from V and 9 from J; bases not matched to a gene: 7.

This clonotype was seen many times. The chain couples TRBV11-2 to TRBJ2-5; D is unclear. The V gene's germline CDR1 is SGHAT and CDR2 FQNNGV. The ends were cut back, 3 bases at V and 7 bases at J, with 18 bases in the middle. The CDR3 contains 15 residues. The CDR3 DNA is TGTGCCAGCAGCTTCGCCCAGAGCCCTCCCGGGACCCAGTACTTC. Amino acids: CASSFAQSPPGTQYF. Using reference TRBV11-2 and TRBJ2-5 for the parts outside the CDR3, the full variable domain is EAGVAQSPRYKIIEKRQSVAFWCNPISGHATLYWYQQILGQGPKLLIQFQNNGVVDDSQLPKDRFSAERLKGVDSTLKIQPAKLEDSAVYLCASSFAQSPPGTQYFGPGTRLLVL.

This clonotype was seen at least ten times. The gene calls are TRBV20-1 and TRBJ2-1; 10 bases fit TRBD2. The junction had 8 bases not matched to a gene; V was cut back by 3 bases and J by 6 bases. Germline values: CDR1 DFQATT, CDR2 SNEGSKA (reference sequence). CDR3 length equals 15 residues. CDR3 residues: CSARVSGRAGNEQFF. The DNA of the CDR3 is TGCAGTGCTAGGGTAAGCGGGAGGGCCGGCAATGAGCAGTTCTTC.

This clonotype showed up many times. The chain recombines TRBV18 with TRBJ1-3; D unclear. CDR1 is KGHSH, CDR2 LQKENI, per germline. Trimming pared 8 bases from V and 9 bases from J, leaving 20 bases between. The CDR3 contains 14 residues. CDR3 loop: CASRTPQEGSTIYF. The DNA for the CDR3 is TGTGCCAGCCGTACACCTCAGGAGGGCAGCACCATATATTTT.

This clonotype came up many times. The rearrangement joins TRBV24-1 to TRBJ1-1, with 10 bases that match TRBD1. The CDR3 has 16 residues. Unmatched junction bases numbered 8, after V lost 4 bases and J lost 4 bases. The germline gives CDR1 KGHDR, CDR2 SFDVKD. CDR3 sequence (DNA): TGTGCCACCAGTGACGGTGGACAGGGGGTACCCACTGAAGCTTTCTTT. Its protein is CATSDGGQGVPTEAFF.

V usage is TRBV6-6 and J usage is TRBJ2-3; no firm D call. The CDR3 loop spans 20 amino acids. Trimming stripped 0 bases from V and 2 bases from J, with 24 bases between. CDR1 is MNHNY and CDR2 is SVGAGI in the germline V gene (reference sequence). CDR3 sequence: CASSYSPLLDDSQNTDTQYF. CDR3 nucleotides: TGTGCCAGCAGTTACTCGCCACTCCTGGACGACTCTCAAAACACAGATACGCAGTATTTT.

This clonotype occurred a few times. In DNA, the CDR3 is TGCAGGGCCGGGCAGGGAGACTATGGCTACACCTTC. This gives the protein CRAGQGDYGYTF. The V call is TRBV20-1, the J call TRBJ1-2; TRBD1 is a possible D gene (5 bases). Germline values: CDR1 DFQATT, CDR2 SNEGSKA (reference sequence). The CDR3 has 12 amino acids.

The V and J genes are TRBV5-1 and TRBJ2-1, with D possibly called TRBD1 or TRBD2 (5 bases each). Trimming took off 2 bases at V and 3 bases at J, with 9 bases between the two ends. The CDR3 contains 14 residues. Germline values: CDR1 SGHRS, CDR2 YFSETQ. The CDR3 protein is CASSFGTLYNEQFF. CDR3 bases: TGCGCCAGCAGCTTCGGGACCCTCTACAATGAGCAGTTCTTC.

This clonotype appeared many times. This rearrangement joins TRBV27 to TRBJ1-4; 9 positions agree with TRBD1. The V and J ends lost 1 base and 8 bases, in that order; junction bases with no gene match: 5. The CDR3 runs to 15 residues. The germline gives CDR1 MNHEY, CDR2 SMNVEV (reference sequence). The CDR3 DNA sequence: TGTGCCAGCAGTTTATGGGGACAGGGTAACGAAAAACTGTTTTTT. It codes for CASSLWGQGNEKLFF.

This clonotype occurred a few times. The rearrangement uses TRBV3-1 and TRBJ2-1; TRBD2 aligns across 12 bases. The V gene end was trimmed by 3 bases and the J gene end by 7 bases; junction bases not matched to a gene: 4. The CDR3 runs to 15 residues. Germline CDR1 LGHDT, CDR2 YNNKEL (reference sequence). The CDR3 region has the DNA TGTGCCAGCAGCCAGTCCGGGACTAGCGGGAATGAGCAGTTCTTC. The encoded protein is CASSQSGTSGNEQFF.

This clonotype came up a few times. A much larger clone differs from this one at a single base, so this may be a read error. The rearrangement uses TRBV28 and TRBJ1-2; 9 bases line up with TRBD1. Germline values: CDR1 MDHEN, CDR2 SYDVKM. This CDR3 contains 17 residues. The CDR3 nucleotides read TGTGCCAGCAGTCCTCCCGGGACAGGGAGGTCTAACTATGGCTTCACCTTC. Its translation: CASSPPGTGRSNYGFTF.